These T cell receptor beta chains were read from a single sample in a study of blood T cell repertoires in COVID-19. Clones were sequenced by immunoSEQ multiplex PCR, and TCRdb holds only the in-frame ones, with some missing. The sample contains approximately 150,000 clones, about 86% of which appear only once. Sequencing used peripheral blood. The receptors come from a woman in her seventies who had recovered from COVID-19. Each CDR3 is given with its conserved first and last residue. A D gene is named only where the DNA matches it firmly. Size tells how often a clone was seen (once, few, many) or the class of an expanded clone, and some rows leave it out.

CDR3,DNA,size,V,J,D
CASTPGQALRDEQFF,TGTGCCAGCACCCCCGGACAGGCCCTTAGGGATGAGCAGTTCTTC,-,TRBV6-6,TRBJ2-1,TRBD1
CASSLGGTGNYEQYF,TGCGCCAGCAGCTTGGGGGGGACAGGGAACTACGAGCAGTACTTC,-,TRBV5-1,TRBJ2-7,TRBD1
CASSLPAAGLNEKLFF,TGTGCCAGCAGTCTCCCCGCGGCAGGGCTTAATGAAAAACTGTTTTTT,-,TRBV28,TRBJ1-4,-
CASSRTGELFF,TGTGCCAGCAGCCGGACAGGGGAGCTGTTTTTT,-,TRBV16,TRBJ2-2,-
CASSLGSGSGTDTQYF,TGTGCCAGCAGCTTGGGTTCGGGGAGTGGCACAGATACGCAGTATTTT,-,TRBV11-3,TRBJ2-3,-
CASSPPRGSPRTDTQYF,TGTGCCAGCAGCCCGCCGCGGGGTAGCCCCCGCACAGATACGCAGTATTTT,-,TRBV3-1/TRBV3-2,TRBJ2-3,-
CASSPGQTYNSPLHF,TGTGCCAGTAGCCCGGGACAAACCTATAATTCACCCCTCCACTTT,few,TRBV19,TRBJ1-6,-
CASSLAANEKLFF,TGCGCCAGCAGCTTGGCGGCTAATGAAAAACTGTTTTTT,-,TRBV5-1,TRBJ1-4,-
CASRGRNEKLFF,TGTGCCAGCAGGGGGCGGAATGAAAAACTGTTTTTT,few,TRBV28,TRBJ1-4,-
CASSPREGRLYGGYTF,TGTGCCAGCAGTCCCCGGGAGGGGAGGCTCTATGGGGGCTACACCTTC,-,TRBV27,TRBJ1-2,-
CAISEQGENPYGYTF,TGTGCCATCAGTGAACAGGGGGAGAATCCCTATGGCTACACCTTC,-,TRBV10-3,TRBJ1-2,TRBD1
CASSYGPGGSGSPLHF,TGTGCCAGCAGTTACGGACCGGGGGGTTCGGGTTCACCCCTCCACTTT,-,TRBV6-5,TRBJ1-6,-
CASSPRRGGRAEAFF,TGTGCCAGCAGCCCTCGCAGGGGTGGGCGAGCTGAAGCTTTCTTT,-,TRBV9,TRBJ1-1,-
CSVVGGTFSGANVLTF,TGCAGCGTTGTGGGGGGAACTTTCTCTGGGGCCAACGTCCTGACTTTC,-,TRBV29-1,TRBJ2-6,-
CASSERTLNYGYTF,TGTGCCAGTAGCGAACGGACTCTGAACTATGGCTACACCTTC,-,TRBV19,TRBJ1-2,-
CASSSGGPEQFF,TGTGCCAGCAGTTCAGGGGGCCCTGAGCAGTTCTTC,-,TRBV12-3/TRBV12-4,TRBJ2-1,TRBD1
CASSQTSGGSDTQYF,TGTGCCAGCAGCCAAACTAGCGGGGGGTCAGATACGCAGTATTTT,-,TRBV3-1/TRBV3-2,TRBJ2-3,TRBD2
CASTQGLYGYTF,TGTGCCAGCACCCAGGGGCTATACGGCTACACCTTC,-,TRBV12-3/TRBV12-4,TRBJ1-2,-
CASSRQGPETQYF,TGTGCCAGTAGTCGGCAGGGGCCGGAGACCCAGTACTTC,once,TRBV19,TRBJ2-5,-
CASSLSGTGPQPQHF,TGCGCCAGCAGCCTCTCCGGGACAGGTCCTCAGCCCCAGCATTTT,-,TRBV4-3,TRBJ1-5,TRBD1
CATSGGGTDTQYF,TGTGCCACCAGTGGGGGGGGCACAGATACGCAGTATTTT,once,TRBV24-1,TRBJ2-3,-
CASSLTPSGQFF,TGTGCCAGCAGCTTAACCCCCTCCGGGCAGTTCTTC,-,TRBV11-2,TRBJ2-1,-
CASSQQRSTDTQYF,TGTGCCAGCAGCCAACAGCGGTCCACAGATACGCAGTATTTT,-,TRBV4-2,TRBJ2-3,-
CASSLGLPPGANEQFF,TGTGCCAGCAGCTTAGGACTTCCCCCCGGAGCCAATGAGCAGTTCTTC,-,TRBV7-2,TRBJ2-1,-
CATRGDDQPQHF,TGTGCCACCCGGGGGGACGATCAGCCCCAGCATTTT,-,TRBV10-3,TRBJ1-5,-
CASSRGTSDTDTQYF,TGTGCCAGCAGCCGCGGGACTTCCGACACAGATACGCAGTATTTT,-,TRBV11-1,TRBJ2-3,-
CASSHPLGTSGREGSYNEQFF,TGTGCCAGCAGCCATCCCCTGGGGACTAGCGGGAGGGAGGGCTCCTACAATGAGCAGTTCTTC,-,TRBV3-1/TRBV3-2,TRBJ2-1,TRBD2
CASGGQGYETQYF,TGTGCCAGCGGAGGACAGGGCTACGAGACCCAGTACTTC,few,TRBV7-2,TRBJ2-5,TRBD1
CASSPYADEAFF,TGTGCCAGCTCACCTTACGCGGATGAAGCTTTCTTT,-,TRBV18,TRBJ1-1,-
CASSRRDSLNTEAFF,TGTGCCAGCAGCCGACGGGACAGCCTGAACACTGAAGCTTTCTTT,-,TRBV5-4,TRBJ1-1,TRBD1
CASIGGGRYEQYF,TGTGCCAGCATCGGAGGGGGCCGGTACGAGCAGTACTTC,-,TRBV6-5,TRBJ2-7,-
CASSLPREEAYGYTF,TGTGCCAGCAGCTTGCCCAGGGAGGAGGCCTATGGCTACACCTTC,-,TRBV5-5,TRBJ1-2,-
CASSLLRGGNSPLHF,TGTGCCAGCAGCCTTCTTCGGGGGGGAAATTCACCCCTCCACTTT,-,TRBV7-8,TRBJ1-6,-
CASSPRVAGDNTEAFF,TGCGCCAGCAGCCCCAGGGTGGCGGGGGATAACACTGAAGCTTTCTTT,-,TRBV5-1,TRBJ1-1,-
CASSFGRETDTQYF,TGCGCCAGCAGCTTTGGGAGGGAGACAGATACGCAGTATTTT,-,TRBV5-1,TRBJ2-3,TRBD2
CASSLPRGGSYEQYF,TGTGCCAGCAGCTTGCCCCGGGGGGGGTCCTACGAGCAGTACTTC,-,TRBV5-4,TRBJ2-7,TRBD2
CASRALDRGQPQHF,TGTGCCAGCAGGGCCCTGGACAGGGGTCAGCCCCAGCATTTT,-,TRBV6-5,TRBJ1-5,TRBD1
CASTSDGQQPQHF,TGTGCCAGCACCTCCGATGGGCAGCAGCCCCAGCATTTT,-,TRBV7-9,TRBJ1-5,-
CASTHQVAGVNEQFF,TGTGCCAGTACCCATCAGGTAGCGGGAGTGAATGAGCAGTTCTTC,-,TRBV19,TRBJ2-1,TRBD2
CASSPQPRTTLTF,TGTGCCAGCAGCCCCCAACCCAGGACAACCCTCACCTTC,-,TRBV7-3,TRBJ1-2,-
CASSPPDSYRQFF,TGTGCCAGCTCACCACCAGACAGCTACCGGCAGTTCTTC,-,TRBV18,TRBJ2-1,-
CASSIGGGSPLHF,TGTGCCAGTAGTATAGGCGGTGGGTCACCCCTCCACTTT,few,TRBV19,TRBJ1-6,-
CASSFGPQETQYF,TGTGCCAGCAGCTTTGGGCCACAAGAGACCCAGTACTTC,-,TRBV7-3,TRBJ2-5,-
CASSPETGGEDSPLHF,TGTGCCAGCTCACCGGAGACAGGGGGCGAGGATTCACCCCTCCACTTT,-,TRBV18,TRBJ1-6,TRBD1
CASSQWPPGGLNTGELFF,TGCGCCAGCAGCCAATGGCCACCAGGGGGCCTGAACACCGGGGAGCTGTTTTTT,-,TRBV5-1,TRBJ2-2,TRBD1
CASSLGGQRGPESIGETQYF,TGTGCTAGCAGCTTAGGGGGTCAGCGGGGGCCGGAAAGCATTGGGGAGACCCAGTACTTC,-,TRBV7-7,TRBJ2-5,TRBD2
CATSRMQAGELFF,TGTGCCACCAGCAGAATGCAGGCCGGGGAGCTGTTTTTT,-,TRBV15,TRBJ2-2,-
CASSLGRAGLGYTF,TGCGCCAGCAGCTTGGGTCGGGCAGGGCTTGGCTACACCTTC,-,TRBV5-1,TRBJ1-2,-
CASSLTQGGTEAFF,TGTGCCAGCAGCTTAACTCAGGGGGGAACTGAAGCTTTCTTT,-,TRBV11-2,TRBJ1-1,TRBD1
CASSSGTVDSPLHF,TGTGCCAGCAGCTCCGGGACAGTGGATTCACCCCTCCACTTT,-,TRBV5-4,TRBJ1-6,TRBD1